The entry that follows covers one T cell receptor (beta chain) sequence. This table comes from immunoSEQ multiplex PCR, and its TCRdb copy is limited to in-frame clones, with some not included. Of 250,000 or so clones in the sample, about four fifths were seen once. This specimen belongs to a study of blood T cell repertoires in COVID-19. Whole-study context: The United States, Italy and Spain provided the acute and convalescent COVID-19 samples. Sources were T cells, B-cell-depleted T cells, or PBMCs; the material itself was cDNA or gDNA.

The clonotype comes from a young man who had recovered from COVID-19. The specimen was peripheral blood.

CDR3 sequence: CASSEMPLSGGFF. The CDR3 nucleotides are TGTGCCAGCAGTGAAATGCCCCTTAGCGGGGGGTTCTTC. The rearrangement joins TRBV2 to TRBJ2-1; 9 bases line up with TRBD2. CDR1 is SNHLY and CDR2 is FYNNEI in the germline V gene. CDR3 length: 13 residues. With V trimmed by 2 bases and J by 15 bases, 8 bases remained unmatched.